The clone carrying this T cell receptor (beta chain) appeared a single time. These data are taken from a study of shared clonotypes between healthy human individuals. This table comes from immunoSEQ multiplex PCR, and its TCRdb copy is limited to in-frame clones, with some not included. The sample carries hundreds of thousands of clones, more than 95% recorded once. Trimming stripped 0 bases from V and 7 bases from J, with 10 bases between. The CDR3 has 14 residues. CDR1 is SGHRS and CDR2 is YFSETQ in the germline V gene. The receptor was derived from a young woman in good health. The chain carries TRBV5-1 and TRBJ2-2; D is possibly TRBD1 (6 bases). Source material: naive CD4+ T cells sorted from blood. This sample's subset: CD45RA+ positively selected. The DNA for the CDR3 is TGCGCCAGCAGCTTGGACAGGGATGTCGGGGAGCTGTTTTTT. Amino acids: CASSLDRDVGELFF.